The rows below give T cell receptor beta chains drawn from one sample of a study of human T cells and chemical hapten exposure. Using its own MiXCR run on the RACE reads, TCRdb lists one record per CDR3 protein. The sample shows about 120,000 distinct CDR3 sequences, roughly an eighth of them seen only once. Source: whole blood, taken in connection with sensitization to the hapten diphenylcyclopropenone (DPC). The receptors stem from a man younger than 35 with alopecia areata. Some clones in this sample may be carry-over from other donors' samples. Both conserved end residues are part of each CDR3. The order of the fields is CDR3 protein, J gene, V gene.

CDR3: CATRSSILAGVSDTQYF; J: TRBJ2-3; V: TRBV10-3
CDR3: CASSKPGTGEPDGDIQYF; J: TRBJ2-4; V: TRBV18
CDR3: CATSDAGQGYGYTF; J: TRBJ1-2; V: TRBV15
CDR3: CASSSSGTEQYF; J: TRBJ2-7; V: TRBV28
CDR3: CASSLGGLGYNEQFF; J: TRBJ2-1; V: TRBV6-2/TRBV6-3
CDR3: CARSPPTSGGLKPTYNEQFF; J: TRBJ2-1; V: TRBV5-3
CDR3: CASSPWTEITDTQYF; J: TRBJ2-3; V: TRBV5-1
CDR3: CASSGDTHQETQYF; J: TRBJ2-5; V: TRBV5-5
CDR3: CASSQDTYRGNYGYTF; J: TRBJ1-2; V: TRBV4-1
CDR3: CATQAPPGPETQYF; J: TRBJ2-5; V: TRBV28
CDR3: CAISDRGQGLSPYEQYF; J: TRBJ2-7; V: TRBV10-3
CDR3: CASSKALPKGHSYEQYF; J: TRBJ2-7; V: TRBV21-1
CDR3: CASSQGRGSANTIYF; J: TRBJ1-3; V: TRBV4-2
CDR3: CASSQDGGPDGYTF; J: TRBJ1-2; V: TRBV14
CDR3: CASSLGGQGRTDTQYF; J: TRBJ2-3; V: TRBV7-2
CDR3: CASSQLFRDGNLPPYEQYF; J: TRBJ2-7; V: TRBV4-2
CDR3: CATSLAGGQETQYF; J: TRBJ2-5; V: TRBV24-1
CDR3: CASSPLGNTGELFF; J: TRBJ2-2; V: TRBV7-7
CDR3: CASSLIRGSSYEQYF; J: TRBJ2-7; V: TRBV7-8
CDR3: CSVEEGREEMGQYF; J: TRBJ2-7; V: TRBV29-1
CDR3: CAISGGTDTQYF; J: TRBJ2-3; V: TRBV10-3
CDR3: CASSRNPGPEAFF; J: TRBJ1-1; V: TRBV5-1
CDR3: CASSFVKNTEAFF; J: TRBJ1-1; V: TRBV12-3/TRBV12-4
CDR3: CATSGGSYEQYF; J: TRBJ2-7; V: TRBV24-1
CDR3: CASSLGGIPGHMNTEAFF; J: TRBJ1-1; V: TRBV11-3
CDR3: CASSPAGSSGNTIYF; J: TRBJ1-3; V: TRBV2
CDR3: CASSYKGTDTQYF; J: TRBJ2-3; V: TRBV6-6
CDR3: CASSLTGWPSEKLFF; J: TRBJ1-4; V: TRBV7-8
CDR3: CASSSIGLAGGINQETQYF; J: TRBJ2-5; V: TRBV6-6
CDR3: CASSYDSSGNTQYF; J: TRBJ2-3; V: TRBV6-5
CDR3: CASSLIVRSGEKSTDTQYF; J: TRBJ2-3; V: TRBV7-9
CDR3: CATSRDAGTPNTQYF; J: TRBJ2-3; V: TRBV15
CDR3: CASSAQGPNYGYTF; J: TRBJ1-2; V: TRBV7-2
CDR3: CASSLESRHTQYF; J: TRBJ2-3; V: TRBV7-2
CDR3: CASTPIEGGPTDTQYF; J: TRBJ2-3; V: TRBV10-1
CDR3: CSVATTRDRGTNNQETQYF; J: TRBJ2-5; V: TRBV29-1
CDR3: CASSVRDREQVEQFF; J: TRBJ2-1; V: TRBV9
CDR3: CASSPGVTEAFF; J: TRBJ1-1; V: TRBV28
CDR3: CASSRGQLKGYTF; J: TRBJ1-2; V: TRBV19
CDR3: CSVLSNGDSGANVLTF; J: TRBJ2-6; V: TRBV29-1
CDR3: CASSTWTENNEKLFF; J: TRBJ1-4; V: TRBV7-9
CDR3: CASTDLYEQYF; J: TRBJ2-7; V: TRBV28
CDR3: CASSQNQARGLIEKLFF; J: TRBJ1-4; V: TRBV4-3
CDR3: CSALLAGVTDTQYF; J: TRBJ2-3; V: TRBV20-1
CDR3: CASSLGTSGTYEQYF; J: TRBJ2-7; V: TRBV28
CDR3: CASGGRRILKANVLTF; J: TRBJ2-6; V: TRBV28